These 31 T cell receptor beta chains came from one sample sequenced in a study of vaccination and CD4 T cells after COVID-19. Stated treatment: roughly 11-day PBMC culture with coronavirus spike peptide pools or control peptides (ViraFEST assay). No antigens are known for them. With the Oncomine TCR Beta short-read assay, DNA from cultured CD4+ T cells was sequenced. MiXCR, run by TCRdb on the PCR reads, gives a single entry per CDR3 protein. The table shows approximately 12,000 distinct CDR3 sequences, with about 47% occurring only once. Sequencing input: CD4+ T cells from blood, cultured in vitro. All receptors derive from a human donor who had recovered from COVID-19.

The chain joins TRBV27 to TRBJ1-1, with a possible D match to TRBD1 (5 bases). CDR1 MNHEY and CDR2 SMNVEV come from the germline V gene (reference sequence). V was trimmed by 6 bases and J by 2 bases, leaving 16 bases between them. CDR3 length: 15 amino acids. DNA for the CDR3: TGTGCCAGCAGGACCAGTCAAGGACAAAACACTGAAGCTTTCTTT. The encoded protein is CASRTSQGQNTEAFF.

This rearrangement joins TRBV20-1 to TRBJ1-2; D may be TRBD1 (5 bases). CDR1 is DFQATT, CDR2 SNEGSKA, per germline (reference sequence). Between the trimmed V and J ends, which lost 4 bases and 4 bases, there was a span of 19 bases. This CDR3 comprises 15 residues. CDR3 loop: CSATLRPRDLYGYTF. The DNA for the CDR3 is TGCAGTGCTACACTCCGGCCCAGGGACCTCTATGGCTACACCTTC.

The chain combines TRBV19 with TRBJ2-3; 9 bases agree with TRBD2. With 5 bases clipped from V and 4 bases from J, the junction kept 4 bases outside the gene matches. Germline loops: CDR1 LNHDA, CDR2 SQIVND (reference sequence). The CDR3 runs to 14 residues. CDR3 DNA sequence: TGTGCCAGTAGTCTGACTAGCGGTGCAGATACGCAGTATTTT. This sequence encodes CASSLTSGADTQYF.

The chain uses TRBV18 and TRBJ2-3; possibly TRBD2 for D (6 bases). V shed 8 bases and J shed 4 bases, with 13 bases lying between them. This CDR3 is built from 13 residues. Germline V gene data show CDR1 as KGHSH and CDR2 as LQKENI. The CDR3 here is CASVETGADTQYF. The CDR3 DNA reads as TGTGCCAGCGTCGAGACGGGGGCAGATACGCAGTATTTT.

J is TRBJ1-1 and V is TRBV29-1, with 7 bases matching TRBD1. Germline loops: CDR1 SQVTM, CDR2 ANQGSEA. With V trimmed by 6 bases and J by 5 bases, 9 bases remained unmatched. This CDR3 contains 13 residues. This CDR3 reads CSVGTASRTEAFF. The CDR3 DNA is TGCAGCGTCGGGACAGCCTCAAGGACTGAAGCTTTCTTT.

This chain joins TRBV19 and TRBJ1-6; 7 bases fit TRBD1. Germline CDR1 LNHDA, CDR2 SQIVND (reference sequence). After removal of 5 bases from V and 9 bases from J, the junction contained 16 bases not matched to a gene. The CDR3 covers 17 residues. As DNA, the CDR3 is TGTGCCAGTAGTCAACCCCCGGCAGGGGGTATAGCTTCACCCCTCCACTTT. Translation: CASSQPPAGGIASPLHF.

CDR3 in DNA: TGTGCCAGCAGCTGGACAACGGCGTACGAGCAGTACTTC. Translation: CASSWTTAYEQYF. This sequence joins TRBV7-2 and TRBJ2-7, with D perhaps matching TRBD1 (5 bases). V lost 4 bases, J lost 4 bases, and 11 bases lay in between. Looked up from germline, CDR1 is SGHTA and CDR2 is FQGNSA. This CDR3 contains 13 residues.

This clonotype was detected only a few times. The chain carries TRBV6-2 or TRBV6-3 and TRBJ2-3; 8 bases fit TRBD1. Trimming at V came to 6 bases and at J to 0 bases, leaving 5 bases not matched to a gene. Germline assignment: CDR1 MNHEY and CDR2 SVGEGT. The CDR3 is 15 amino acids. The CDR3 reads CASSIQGVSTDTQYF. The CDR3 coding sequence is TGTGCCAGCAGCATACAGGGGGTGAGCACAGATACGCAGTATTTT.

The chain joins TRBV6-5 to TRBJ2-3; 11 bases match TRBD2. V gave up 1 base and J gave up 6 bases; unmatched junction bases: 9. CDR1 is MNHEY, CDR2 SVGAGI, per germline. The CDR3 totals 17 residues. The CDR3 sequence: CASSYFPLAGGADTQYF. DNA of the CDR3: TGTGCCAGCAGTTACTTTCCCCTAGCGGGAGGCGCGGATACGCAGTATTTT.

This clonotype was counted between two and nine times. This chain links TRBV7-2 with TRBJ2-7, with 15 nucleotides matching TRBD2. The V and J ends lost 4 bases and 0 bases, in that order; junction bases with no gene match: 7. This CDR3 is built from 18 residues. Germline CDR1 reads SGHTA; CDR2 reads FQGNSA. Here the CDR3 DNA reads TGTGCCAGCAGCTCGGGACTAGCGGGAGGCCCCTCCTCCTACGAGCAGTACTTC. This sequence encodes CASSSGLAGGPSSYEQYF.

V gene TRBV6-1 combines with J gene TRBJ2-4; 8 bases align to TRBD1. CDR1 MNHNS and CDR2 SASEGT come from the germline V gene. The V segment lost 6 bases and the J segment 6 bases; nucleotides outside the gene matches: 7. This CDR3 contains 14 residues. CDR3 amino acids: CASRRRTGSNIQYF. The CDR3 nucleotides are TGTGCCAGCAGACGTCGGACAGGGTCAAACATTCAGTACTTC.

The chain has TRBV18 and TRBJ2-2; TRBD1 is a possible D gene (6 bases). This CDR3 has 13 residues. Per the germline V gene, CDR1 is KGHSH and CDR2 is LQKENI. Trimming cost V 4 bases and J 8 bases, with 11 bases left between them. The CDR3 nucleotides are TGTGCCAGCTCACGGGACACGACGGGGGAGCTGTTTTTT. It yields the protein CASSRDTTGELFF.

The V call is TRBV4-1, the J call TRBJ1-2, with a tentative D call TRBD1 (6 bases). Germline CDR1 MGHRA, CDR2 YSYEKL. This CDR3 spans 14 amino acids. V lost 11 bases and J 8 bases, leaving 24 bases between the germline ends. The CDR3 sequence: CASRGGGRVLGYTF. The CDR3 DNA reads TGCGCCTCGAGAGGGGGTGGCAGGGTCCTAGGCTACACCTTC.

The chain uses TRBV18 and TRBJ2-7; a weak D match, TRBD1 (6 bases). V was pared by 2 bases and J by 1 base, with 9 bases between. This CDR3 has 14 residues. From germline, CDR1 is KGHSH and CDR2 LQKENI. CDR3 in DNA: TGTGCCAGCTCACCAATCGGACAGTCCTACGAGCAGTACTTC. This encodes CASSPIGQSYEQYF.

This clonotype was detected only a few times. V and J are TRBV11-2 and TRBJ2-3; D is unresolved. Trimming pared 5 bases from V and 2 bases from J, leaving 8 bases between. This CDR3 has 13 amino acids. Germline CDR1 is SGHAT and CDR2 is FQNNGV. The CDR3 sequence: CASSPRPTDTQYF. CDR3 nucleotide sequence: TGTGCCAGCAGCCCTCGACCCACAGATACGCAGTATTTT.

This chain joins TRBV20-1 and TRBJ1-4; 9 positions match TRBD1. Germline V CDR1 and CDR2: DFQATT, SNEGSKA (reference sequence). The ends lost 3 bases at V and 4 bases at J; junction bases unmatched: 6. The CDR3 covers 15 residues. The DNA of the CDR3 is TGCAGTGCTAGGACAGGGGGGATAGATAATGAAAAACTGTTTTTT. Translated: CSARTGGIDNEKLFF.

This clonotype turned up a few times. The chain has TRBV28 and TRBJ1-6; D uncertain. Germline CDR1 MDHEN, CDR2 SYDVKM. The CDR3 has 14 amino acids. Trimming pared 4 bases from V and 5 bases from J, leaving 9 bases between. CDR3 amino acids: CASSWESHNSPLHF. As DNA, the CDR3 is TGTGCCAGCAGTTGGGAGTCCCATAATTCACCCCTCCACTTT.

This clonotype has only a few counts. The J gene is TRBJ1-6, the V gene TRBV6-1; D remains ambiguous. V dropped 8 bases and J dropped 0 bases, with 14 bases sitting between them. CDR3 length: 16 residues. Germline assignment: CDR1 MNHNS and CDR2 SASEGT. This chain's CDR3 is CASRTLMSSYNSPLHF. In DNA form, the CDR3 reads TGTGCCAGCCGCACCTTAATGAGCTCCTATAATTCACCCCTCCACTTT.

J is TRBJ1-5 and V is TRBV20-1; the D gene is possibly TRBD1 (5 bases). Trimming left V 3 bases short and J 6 bases short, with 6 bases between. Per the germline V gene, CDR1 is DFQATT and CDR2 is SNEGSKA (reference sequence). The CDR3 covers 11 residues. In DNA form, the CDR3 reads TGCAGTGCTAGCGGGGGTCAGCCCCAGCATTTT. Translated, it gives CSASGGQPQHF.

The genes are TRBV7-2 and TRBJ2-5; D uncertain. CDR3 length: 13 residues. The germline V gene encodes CDR1 SGHTA and CDR2 FQGNSA. Trimming cost V 1 base and J 5 bases, with 8 bases left between them. CDR3 region: CASSLVTVETQYF. CDR3 in DNA: TGTGCCAGCAGCTTAGTGACGGTTGAGACCCAGTACTTC. Supplemented by reference TRBV7-2 and TRBJ2-5, the full variable domain reads GAGVSQSPSNKVTEKGKDVELRCDPISGHTALYWYRQSLGQGLEFLIYFQGNSAPDKSGLPSDRFSAERTGGSVSTLTIQRTQQEDSAVYLCASSLVTVETQYFGPGTRLLVL.

A few counts support this clonotype. This sequence joins TRBV6-4 and TRBJ2-2; 7 bases map to TRBD2. From germline, CDR1 is MRHNA and CDR2 SNTAGT. J was trimmed by 4 bases and V by 2 bases; bases with no gene match: 1. The length of the CDR3 is 14 residues. CDR3 sequence: CASSDGGSTGELFF. The CDR3 bases are TGTGCCAGCAGTGACGGCGGGAGCACCGGGGAGCTGTTTTTT.

This chain uses TRBV7-9 with TRBJ2-5; TRBD2 matches 7 bases. Per germline, CDR1 SEHNR and CDR2 FQNEAQ (reference sequence). After removal of 2 bases from V and 0 bases from J, the junction contained 3 bases not matched to a gene. The CDR3 loop spans 15 amino acids. The CDR3 region has the DNA TGTGCCAGCAGCTTAACCGGGGGGAACCAAGAGACCCAGTACTTC. Its protein product is CASSLTGGNQETQYF.

This sequence joins TRBV9 and TRBJ2-3; D remains unclear. V was cut by 1 base and J by 6 bases, with 12 bases left in between. The CDR3 extends over 14 amino acids. Germline CDR1 reads SGDLS; CDR2 reads YYNGEE. This CDR3 reads CASSVQDATDTQYF. In nucleotides, the CDR3 is TGTGCCAGCAGCGTACAGGATGCAACCGATACGCAGTATTTT. Complete variable domain (other parts from reference TRBV9 and TRBJ2-3): DSGVTQTPKHLITATGQRVTLRCSPRSGDLSVYWYQQSLDQGLQFLIQYYNGEERAKGNILERFSAQQFPDLHSELNLSSLELGDSALYFCASSVQDATDTQYFGPGTRLTVL.

Only a few counts were recorded for this clonotype. The chain has TRBV28 and TRBJ2-7; no clear D gene. The CDR3 length is 12 residues. Germline-derived CDR1 and CDR2 are MDHEN and SYDVKM. The ends were cut back, 5 bases at V and 4 bases at J, with 9 bases in the middle. CDR3 sequence reads: CASSPNEYEQYF. CDR3 coding DNA: TGTGCCAGCAGTCCGAACGAGTACGAGCAGTACTTC.

The chain uses TRBV28 and TRBJ1-3; the D is unclear. The CDR3 is 14 residues long. V was cut by 7 bases and J by 5 bases, with 15 bases left in between. Germline values: CDR1 MDHEN, CDR2 SYDVKM. The CDR3 here is CASIRLGGRNTIYF. CDR3 nucleotide sequence: TGTGCCAGCATCCGACTGGGAGGGCGAAACACCATATATTTT.

The V call is TRBV12-3 or TRBV12-4, the J call TRBJ2-1; 16 bases fit TRBD2. Trimming cost V 4 bases and J 12 bases; bases outside gene matches: 6. This CDR3 spans 15 amino acids. CDR3 nucleotides: TGTGCCAGCAGTTCCTACGGGACTAGCGGGAGGGGGCAGTTCTTC. It is translated as CASSSYGTSGRGQFF.

The V call is TRBV5-1, the J call TRBJ2-3; D is unclear. V lost 4 bases and J 5 bases, leaving 8 bases between the germline ends. CDR1 and CDR2 (germline): SGHRS, YFSETQ. The CDR3 has 12 amino acids. This chain's CDR3 is CASSRTQDTQYF. CDR3 bases: TGCGCCAGCAGCCGAACACAAGATACGCAGTATTTT.

The genes are TRBV5-1 and TRBJ1-1; D unresolved. Between the trimmed V and J ends, which lost 2 bases and 0 bases, there was a span of 11 bases. The germline V gene has CDR1 SGHRS and CDR2 YFSETQ. CDR3 size: 15 residues. CDR3 sequence (DNA): TGCGCCAGCAGCTTAAACCATCAGGTGAACACTGAAGCTTTCTTT. Protein: CASSLNHQVNTEAFF.

This clonotype was detected only a few times. The chain's CDR3 is CASSYSIPSAYEQYF. The CDR3 DNA follows: TGTGCCAGCAGTTACTCGATTCCTTCTGCTTACGAGCAGTACTTC. The chain joins TRBV6-5 to TRBJ2-7; D is ambiguous. This CDR3 region has 15 residues. Between the trimmed V and J ends, which lost 0 bases and 4 bases, there was a span of 13 bases. Germline loops: CDR1 MNHEY, CDR2 SVGAGI.

This clonotype came up a few times. The rearrangement joins TRBV5-6 to TRBJ2-5, with 10 nucleotides matching TRBD1. The ends lost 4 bases at V and 5 bases at J; junction bases unmatched: 8. The CDR3 has 15 amino acids. Germline CDR1 and CDR2: SGHDT and YYEEEE. The CDR3 here is CASSPGTGDGETQYF. The CDR3 bases are TGTGCCAGCAGCCCAGGGACAGGGGATGGGGAGACCCAGTACTTC.

V usage is TRBV12-3 or TRBV12-4 and J usage is TRBJ2-2; D ambiguous. V lost 6 bases and J 5 bases, leaving 10 bases between the germline ends. The CDR3 is made up of 13 amino acids. For the CDR3, the DNA is TGTGCCAGCAGCCGAATGAGAACCGGGGAGCTGTTTTTT. It codes for CASSRMRTGELFF.